This T cell receptor (beta chain) was recovered during a study of persistence of HIV-infected CD4 T cells. Concerning this clone itself: Its antigen is currently unknown.

The stimulus was an HIV-1 Gag 15-mer peptide pool, about 1 ug/peptide/mL. Sorting selected CD4+ T cells upregulating both CD40 ligand and CD69. The libraries were made with immunoSEQ version 4 in survey mode. Clones were read by immunoSEQ multiplex PCR, and TCRdb kept only the in-frame ones, dropping some. Seen here are 23,000 or so clones, approximately 79% observed once, and the top ten hold around 1.9%. The CDR3 totals 16 residues. CDR1 is SGHKS, CDR2 YYEKEE, per germline (reference sequence). The V and J ends lost 2 bases and 5 bases respectively, with 19 bases between them. The TCR sequence derives from an adult man with HIV who was CMV-seropositive. The chain carries TRBV5-5 and TRBJ1-1; the D gene is possibly TRBD1 (6 bases). The sample here was CD4+ T cells sorted from PBMCs after roughly 18-hour stimulation, taken from a patient who received antiretroviral therapy. The CDR3: CASSFFPGADVTEAFF. CDR3 in DNA: TGTGCCAGCAGCTTTTTTCCAGGGGCCGACGTAACTGAAGCTTTCTTT.